One sample yielded the 21 T cell receptor beta chains listed below, sequenced in a study of blood T cell repertoires in COVID-19. TCRdb keeps only in-frame clones here, not all; method: immunoSEQ multiplex PCR. The repertoire includes roughly 500,000 clones, 70% to 90% of them detected once, and approximately 2.9% sits in the top ten. The specimen was peripheral blood. These receptors originate from a human donor in a cohort sampled during active COVID-19.

This chain links TRBV28 with TRBJ2-7, with TRBD1 matching 8 bases. Trimming took 5 bases from V and 2 from J; bases not matched to a gene: 2. The CDR3 sequence is 13 residues long. Germline CDR1 MDHEN, CDR2 SYDVKM. DNA of the CDR3: TGTGCCAGCAGTGCACAGGGGGCCTACGAGCAGTACTTC. Protein sequence: CASSAQGAYEQYF. The variable domain in full, with the rest retrieved from reference TRBV28 and TRBJ2-7, is DVKVTQSSRYLVKRTGEKVFLECVQDMDHENMFWYRQDPGLGLRLIYFSYDVKMKEKGDIPEGYSVSREKKERFSLILESASTNQTSMYLCASSAQGAYEQYFGPGTRLTVT.

The chain combines TRBV6-2 or TRBV6-3 with TRBJ1-2; the D is unclear. The germline V gene encodes CDR1 MNHEY and CDR2 SVGEGT. Trimming took off 5 bases at V and 0 bases at J, with 13 bases between the two ends. The CDR3 has 15 amino acids. DNA for the CDR3: TGTGCCAGCAGTGTGCGGGCCTCAGCTAACTATGGCTACACCTTC. Translating it yields CASSVRASANYGYTF.

This chain uses TRBV11-2 with TRBJ2-7; 9 bases line up with TRBD2. Germline CDR1 reads SGHAT; CDR2 reads FQNNGV. Trimming took 2 bases from V and 4 from J; bases not matched to a gene: 6. The CDR3 consists of 15 residues. The CDR3 spells CASSLSGLAGYEQYF. The CDR3 nucleotides read TGTGCCAGCAGCTTATCCGGGCTAGCGGGATACGAGCAGTACTTC.

The chain is built from TRBV7-9 and TRBJ1-2, with D possibly being TRBD1 (6 bases). Germline assignment: CDR1 SEHNR and CDR2 FQNEAQ (reference sequence). The CDR3 is 15 residues long. Trimming left V 5 bases short and J 2 bases short, with 15 bases between. The CDR3 coding sequence is TGTGCCAGCAGCCATGGTGGACAGACGAACTATGGCTACACCTTC. This translates into CASSHGGQTNYGYTF.

The J gene is TRBJ2-7, the V gene TRBV7-2; TRBD2 matches at 8 bases. V lost 2 bases and J lost 4; bases outside the gene matches: 10. This CDR3 has 16 amino acids. Germline CDR1 and CDR2: SGHTA and FQGNSA. The CDR3 here is CASSLFSAGGGYEQYF. The CDR3, as DNA: TGTGCCAGCAGCTTATTCTCGGCGGGGGGTGGGTACGAGCAGTACTTC.

This chain uses TRBV27 with TRBJ1-1; D ambiguous. This CDR3 spans 14 amino acids. Germline loops: CDR1 MNHEY, CDR2 SMNVEV (reference sequence). The germline V and J ends were trimmed by 2 bases and 1 base, with 8 bases remaining between them. The CDR3, as DNA: TGTGCCAGCAGTTTAAGGAGAGAGAACACTGAAGCTTTCTTT. It specifies CASSLRRENTEAFF.

Only a few counts were recorded for this clone. Other DNA variants within this sample encode the same CDR3. CDR3 protein: CASSFPGTPYEQYF. The CDR3 nucleotides are TGCGCCAGCAGCTTTCCCGGGACACCTTACGAGCAGTACTTC. The rearrangement links TRBV5-1 to TRBJ2-7; perhaps TRBD1 as D (6 bases). V lost 2 bases and J lost 4, with 13 bases in between. In germline, CDR1 is SGHRS, CDR2 YFSETQ. The CDR3 loop spans 14 amino acids.

This chain links TRBV3-1 (or the pseudogene TRBV3-2) with TRBJ2-3, with 7 bases aligning to TRBD2. Looked up from germline, CDR1 is LGHDT and CDR2 is YNNKEL (reference sequence). The CDR3 totals 13 residues. V was clipped by 4 bases and J by 8 bases; unmatched bases: 6. The CDR3 bases are TGTGCCAGCAGCCTATCCGGGGGGAGTACGCAGTATTTT. Its protein product is CASSLSGGSTQYF.

This chain uses TRBV19 with TRBJ2-3; 8 nucleotides align to TRBD2. The J segment lost 4 bases and the V segment lost 0 bases, leaving 6 bases of the junction unmatched. The germline gives CDR1 LNHDA, CDR2 SQIVND (reference sequence). CDR3 length: 16 residues. In DNA, the CDR3 is TGTGCCAGTAGTATAGATTTAAGCGGGAGATCAGATACGCAGTATTTT. Protein sequence: CASSIDLSGRSDTQYF.

The chain recombines TRBV6-5 with TRBJ1-3, with TRBD1 matching 9 bases. The CDR3 covers 15 residues. J lost 4 bases, V lost 6 bases, and 7 bases had no gene match. Germline CDR1 and CDR2: MNHEY and SVGAGI. CDR3 sequence: CASSYRGLGGNTIYF. The CDR3 DNA follows: TGTGCCAGCAGCTACAGGGGGCTCGGCGGAAACACCATATATTTT.

CDR3 region: CASKREPGEQYF. The DNA of the CDR3 is TGTGCCAGCAAGCGGGAGCCTGGGGAGCAGTACTTC. The rearrangement uses TRBV3-1 (or the pseudogene TRBV3-2) and TRBJ2-7; 8 nucleotides align to TRBD2. Germline CDR1 is LGHDT and CDR2 is YNNKEL (reference sequence). CDR3 length: 12 amino acids. J lost 7 bases, V lost 7 bases, and 6 bases had no gene match.

J is TRBJ2-3 and V is TRBV29-1; D unresolved. Trimming left V 1 base short and J 3 bases short, with 8 bases between. Germline V gene sequence: CDR1 SQVTM, CDR2 ANQGSEA. The length of the CDR3 is 13 residues. The CDR3, as DNA: TGCAGCGTTGAAGCCCGGTCGACAGATACGCAGTATTTT. As protein: CSVEARSTDTQYF.

V usage is TRBV19 and J usage is TRBJ2-7; TRBD1 matches at 9 bases. V lost 8 bases, J lost 3 bases, and 8 bases stayed unmatched. This CDR3 has 14 residues. Germline-derived CDR1 and CDR2 are LNHDA and SQIVND (reference sequence). The CDR3 DNA reads TGTGCCAGTTGCCCCGGGACAGGGTTCTACGAGCAGTACTTC. Amino acids: CASCPGTGFYEQYF.

The chain employs TRBV11-2 and TRBJ2-1, with TRBD2 matching over 7 bases. The CDR3 consists of 15 residues. The germline CDR1 and CDR2 sequences are SGHAT and FQNNGV. Trimming at V came to 4 bases and at J to 7 bases, leaving 10 bases not matched to a gene. In DNA form, the CDR3 reads TGTGCCAGCAGCTCCGCACTAGCGCGTTCGAATGAGCAGTTCTTC. Protein product: CASSSALARSNEQFF.

This clone was recorded a few times. The chain joins TRBV7-6 to TRBJ1-1, with 7 bases identical to TRBD1. Germline CDR1 reads SGHVS; CDR2 reads FNYEAQ. This CDR3 is built from 13 residues. V lost 5 bases to trimming and J lost 4 bases; unmatched junction nucleotides: 4. The CDR3: CASSEDRVTEAFF. CDR3 DNA sequence: TGTGCCAGCAGCGAAGACAGGGTCACTGAAGCTTTCTTT.

This CDR3 is CASSSTVTEAFF. The CDR3 nucleotides read TGTGCCAGTAGTAGTACAGTCACTGAAGCTTTCTTT. This chain joins TRBV19 and TRBJ1-1, with D unclear. V lost 4 bases, J lost 4 bases, and 7 bases lay in between. Germline lookup yields CDR1 LNHDA and CDR2 SQIVND (reference sequence). The CDR3 runs to 12 residues.

The chain is built from TRBV11-2 and TRBJ2-4; TRBD1 aligns across 7 bases. J was trimmed by 3 bases and V by 6 bases; bases with no gene match: 8. The germline V gene has CDR1 SGHAT and CDR2 FQNNGV. This CDR3 is 15 amino acids long. The CDR3 protein is CASSFPGTDKNIQYF. The CDR3 region has the DNA TGTGCCAGCAGTTTCCCCGGGACAGACAAAAACATTCAGTACTTC.

The chain has TRBV30 and TRBJ2-6; 13 bases are a match to TRBD2. V was pared by 3 bases and J by 1 base, with 0 bases of the junction left unmatched. Germline loops: CDR1 GTSNPN, CDR2 SVGIG (reference sequence). The CDR3 loop spans 16 amino acids. This CDR3 is CAWRLAGGSGANVLTF. The CDR3 DNA reads as TGTGCCTGGAGACTAGCGGGAGGGTCTGGGGCCAACGTCCTGACTTTC.

The chain couples TRBV9 to TRBJ2-5; D perhaps matches TRBD2 (6 bases). Germline CDR1 reads SGDLS; CDR2 reads YYNGEE. The CDR3 totals 14 residues. The V gene lost 4 bases and the J gene lost 2 bases, with 12 bases spanning the gap. The DNA of the CDR3 is TGTGCCAGCAGCAGTCGGGACTTGCAAGAGACCCAGTACTTC. This translates into CASSSRDLQETQYF.

This chain uses TRBV11-2 with TRBJ2-1; D is possibly TRBD2 (6 bases). V was clipped by 5 bases and J by 9 bases, with 20 bases between them. The CDR3 extends over 15 amino acids. Germline V lookup: CDR1 SGHAT, CDR2 FQNNGV. CDR3 loop: CASSPSGSDYGEQFF. CDR3 coding DNA: TGTGCCAGCAGCCCCTCCGGGAGTGATTACGGTGAGCAGTTCTTC.

The chain carries TRBV20-1 and TRBJ2-3; D possibly corresponds to TRBD2 (6 bases). Trimming cost V 3 bases and J 5 bases, with 18 bases left between them. The CDR3 covers 15 residues. Germline lookup yields CDR1 DFQATT and CDR2 SNEGSKA (reference sequence). CDR3 DNA sequence: TGCAGTGCTAGTAATCCGGGAGTCAAGGGAGATACGCAGTATTTT. It codes for CSASNPGVKGDTQYF.